This TCR beta chain is drawn from a study of blood T cell repertoires in COVID-19. About the research overall: Both acute and convalescent COVID-19 samples were obtained from the United States, Italy and Spain. Sources were T cells, B-cell-depleted T cells, or PBMCs; the material itself was cDNA or gDNA.

This CDR3 spans 17 amino acids. V shed 2 bases and J 3 bases; nucleotides not matched to a gene: 12. Germline V gene lookup returns CDR1 KGHSH and CDR2 LQKENI. As processed by the authors: Amplification from reference gene primers served as the basis for estimated nucleated cell counts. The method was immunoSEQ multiplex PCR; TCRdb's version includes in-frame clones alone and lacks a portion of them. The V and J calls and the clone size are those of that table, but D and trimming were determined from the DNA. Of under 250,000 clones in the sample, around 83% are singletons; the top ten hold about 9%.

The clonotype comes from a man older than 75 with acute or convalescent COVID-19. The sequencing input was peripheral blood. This chain uses TRBV18 with TRBJ1-2; 7 positions agree with TRBD1. CDR3 residues: CASSPRLRDSEDYGYTF. CDR3 DNA sequence: TGTGCCAGCTCACCAAGACTCCGGGACAGCGAAGACTATGGCTACACCTTC.